This entry features one TCR beta chain sequence. Its antigen is unidentified. This specimen comes from a study of beta chain features in type 1 diabetes. Findings and limits, study-wide: Type 1 diabetes patients had moderately but significantly shorter TCRB CDR3s in all four CD4+ subsets.

CDR1 is LNHDA, CDR2 SQIVND, per germline (reference sequence). V lost 5 bases and J lost 7, with 8 bases in between. The CDR3 totals 11 residues. Expressed TCRB transcripts were sequenced, since all the RNA that had been isolated was reverse transcribed. Here immunoSEQ multiplex PCR was the method, and the copy in TCRdb shows in-frame clones only, minus some. The sample carries 600,000 to 700,000 clones, around an eighth recorded once. V gene TRBV19 combines with J gene TRBJ2-5, with a possible D match to TRBD2 (5 bases). The source material was naive CD4+ T cells from blood. This TCR came from a man younger than 30 with type 1 diabetes. For the CDR3, the DNA is TGTGCCAGTAGTGATCGGGGGACCCAGTACTTC. Translated, it gives CASSDRGTQYF.